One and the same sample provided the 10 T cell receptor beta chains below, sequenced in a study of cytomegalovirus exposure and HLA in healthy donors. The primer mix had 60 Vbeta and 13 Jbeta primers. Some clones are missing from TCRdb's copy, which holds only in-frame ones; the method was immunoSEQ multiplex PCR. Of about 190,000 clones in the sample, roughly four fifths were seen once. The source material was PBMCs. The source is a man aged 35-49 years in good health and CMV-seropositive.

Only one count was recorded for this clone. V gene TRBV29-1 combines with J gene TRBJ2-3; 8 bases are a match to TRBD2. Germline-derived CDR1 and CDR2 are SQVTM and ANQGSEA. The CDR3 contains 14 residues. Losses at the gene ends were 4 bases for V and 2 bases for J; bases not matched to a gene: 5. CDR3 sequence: CSVAGTRNTDTQYF. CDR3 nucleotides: TGCAGCGTTGCCGGGACTAGAAACACAGATACGCAGTATTTT.

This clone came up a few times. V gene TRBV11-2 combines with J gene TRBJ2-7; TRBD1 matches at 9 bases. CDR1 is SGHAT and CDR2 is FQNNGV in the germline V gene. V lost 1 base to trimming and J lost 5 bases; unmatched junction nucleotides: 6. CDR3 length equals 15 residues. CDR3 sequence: CASSLAGTGMHEQYF. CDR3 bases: TGTGCCAGCAGCTTAGCAGGGACAGGGATGCACGAGCAGTACTTC. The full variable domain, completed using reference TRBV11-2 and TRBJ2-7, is EAGVAQSPRYKIIEKRQSVAFWCNPISGHATLYWYQQILGQGPKLLIQFQNNGVVDDSQLPKDRFSAERLKGVDSTLKIQPAKLEDSAVYLCASSLAGTGMHEQYFGPGTRLTVT.

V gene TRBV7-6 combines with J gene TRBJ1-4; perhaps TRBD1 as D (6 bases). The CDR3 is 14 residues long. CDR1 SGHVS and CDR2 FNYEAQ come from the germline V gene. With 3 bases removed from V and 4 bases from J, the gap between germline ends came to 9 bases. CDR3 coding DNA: TGTGCCAGCAGCTTGGACAGTTTTAATGAAAAACTGTTTTTT. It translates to CASSLDSFNEKLFF.

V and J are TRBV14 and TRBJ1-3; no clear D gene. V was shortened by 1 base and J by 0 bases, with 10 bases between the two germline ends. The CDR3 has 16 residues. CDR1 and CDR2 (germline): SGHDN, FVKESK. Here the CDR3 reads CASSQARFSSGNTIYF. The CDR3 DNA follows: TGTGCCAGCAGCCAAGCCCGATTTAGCTCTGGAAACACCATATATTTT.

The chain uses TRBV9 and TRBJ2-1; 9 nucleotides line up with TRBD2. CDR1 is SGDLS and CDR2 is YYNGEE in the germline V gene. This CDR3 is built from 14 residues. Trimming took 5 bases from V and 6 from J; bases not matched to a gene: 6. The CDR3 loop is CASSLAGVSNEQFF. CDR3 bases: TGTGCCAGCAGTTTAGCGGGAGTATCCAATGAGCAGTTCTTC.

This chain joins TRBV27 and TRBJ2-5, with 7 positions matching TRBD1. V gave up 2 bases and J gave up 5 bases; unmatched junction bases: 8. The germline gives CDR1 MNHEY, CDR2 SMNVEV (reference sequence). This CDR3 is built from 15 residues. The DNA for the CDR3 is TGTGCCAGCAGTTTAGGGCAGGGGGACGGGGAGACCCAGTACTTC. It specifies CASSLGQGDGETQYF.

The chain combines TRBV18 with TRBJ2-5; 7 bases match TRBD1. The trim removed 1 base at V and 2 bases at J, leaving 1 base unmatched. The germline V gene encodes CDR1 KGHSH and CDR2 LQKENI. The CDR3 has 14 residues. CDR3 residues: CASSPLGQQETQYF. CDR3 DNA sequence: TGTGCCAGCTCACCACTGGGACAGCAAGAGACCCAGTACTTC.

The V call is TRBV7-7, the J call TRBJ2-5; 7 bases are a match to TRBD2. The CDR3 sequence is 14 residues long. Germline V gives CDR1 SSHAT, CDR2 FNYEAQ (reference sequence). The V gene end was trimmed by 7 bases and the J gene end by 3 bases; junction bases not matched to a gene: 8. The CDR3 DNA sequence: TGTGCCAGCACCAAGGGGCTAGCGGAAGAGACCCAGTACTTC. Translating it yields CASTKGLAEETQYF.

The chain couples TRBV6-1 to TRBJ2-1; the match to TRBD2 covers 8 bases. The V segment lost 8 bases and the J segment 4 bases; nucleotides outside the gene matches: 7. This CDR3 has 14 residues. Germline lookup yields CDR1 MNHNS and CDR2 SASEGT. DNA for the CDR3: TGTGCCAGCCGCGGGGGGATAAATTACAATGAGCAGTTCTTC. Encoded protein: CASRGGINYNEQFF.

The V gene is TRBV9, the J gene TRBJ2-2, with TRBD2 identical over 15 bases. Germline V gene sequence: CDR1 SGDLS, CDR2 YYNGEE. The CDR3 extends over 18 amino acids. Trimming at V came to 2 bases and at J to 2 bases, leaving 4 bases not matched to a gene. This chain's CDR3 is CASSVGLAGGRNTGELFF. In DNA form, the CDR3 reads TGTGCCAGCAGCGTGGGACTAGCGGGGGGCCGAAACACCGGGGAGCTGTTTTTT.